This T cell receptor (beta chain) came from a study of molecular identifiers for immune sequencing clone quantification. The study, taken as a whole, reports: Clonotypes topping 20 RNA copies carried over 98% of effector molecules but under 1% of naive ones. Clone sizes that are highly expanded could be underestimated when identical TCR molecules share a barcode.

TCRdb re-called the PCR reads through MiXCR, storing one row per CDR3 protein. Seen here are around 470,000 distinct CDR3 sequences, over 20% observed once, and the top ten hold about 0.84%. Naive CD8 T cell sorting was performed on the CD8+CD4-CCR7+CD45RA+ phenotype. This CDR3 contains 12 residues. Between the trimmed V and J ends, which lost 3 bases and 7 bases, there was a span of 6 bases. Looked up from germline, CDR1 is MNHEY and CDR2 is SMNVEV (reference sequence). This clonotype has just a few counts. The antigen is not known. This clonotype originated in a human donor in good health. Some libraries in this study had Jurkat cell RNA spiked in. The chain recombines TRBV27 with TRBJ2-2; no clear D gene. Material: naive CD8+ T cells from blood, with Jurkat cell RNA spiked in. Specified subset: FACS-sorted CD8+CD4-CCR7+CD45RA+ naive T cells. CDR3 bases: TGTGCCAGCAGTTTCCTGGGCGGGGAGCTGTTTTTT. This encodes CASSFLGGELFF.